This note documents a single T cell receptor (beta chain) sequence. The V and J ends lost 2 bases and 4 bases respectively, with 8 bases between them. This CDR3 contains 13 residues. CDR1 is SEHNR and CDR2 is FQNEAQ in the germline V gene (reference sequence). Only in-frame clones appear in the TCRdb table, and some are missing; sequencing was by immunoSEQ multiplex PCR. The sample has 150,000 to 200,000 clones; just over 90% are singletons. The source of the sample is a study of control samples from healthy donors and cancer patients. This receptor was identified in a woman between 55 and 75 years old in good health. The J gene is TRBJ1-2, the V gene TRBV7-9, with a weak D call TRBD1 (5 bases). What was sequenced was blood. CDR3 coding DNA: TGTGCCAGCAGCTTACAGGGCGCCTATGGCTACACCTTC. Translated: CASSLQGAYGYTF.